This T cell receptor beta chain was sequenced for a study of cytomegalovirus exposure and HLA in healthy donors. As regards this clone: Its antigen is undetermined.

General study findings and limits: It was assumed in the presence/absence analyses that sequencing depth was roughly uniform across donors.

It was with 60 Vbeta and 13 Jbeta primers that the PCR ran. Sequenced by immunoSEQ multiplex PCR; TCRdb stores in-frame clones only, minus some. The sample is made up of fewer than 95,000 clones, and the top ten hold over 4% of it. The CDR3 runs to 14 residues. The ends were cut back, 1 base at V and 0 bases at J, with 5 bases in the middle. CDR1 is SGHNT and CDR2 is YYREEE in the germline V gene (reference sequence). The sequencing input was PBMCs. The rearrangement uses TRBV5-4 and TRBJ2-1; TRBD2 is a possible D gene (5 bases). The TCR sequence derives from a woman in her thirties or forties in good health and CMV-seropositive. CDR3 DNA: TGTGCCAGCAGCTTGCGGGACTCCTACAATGAGCAGTTCTTC. Protein product: CASSLRDSYNEQFF.